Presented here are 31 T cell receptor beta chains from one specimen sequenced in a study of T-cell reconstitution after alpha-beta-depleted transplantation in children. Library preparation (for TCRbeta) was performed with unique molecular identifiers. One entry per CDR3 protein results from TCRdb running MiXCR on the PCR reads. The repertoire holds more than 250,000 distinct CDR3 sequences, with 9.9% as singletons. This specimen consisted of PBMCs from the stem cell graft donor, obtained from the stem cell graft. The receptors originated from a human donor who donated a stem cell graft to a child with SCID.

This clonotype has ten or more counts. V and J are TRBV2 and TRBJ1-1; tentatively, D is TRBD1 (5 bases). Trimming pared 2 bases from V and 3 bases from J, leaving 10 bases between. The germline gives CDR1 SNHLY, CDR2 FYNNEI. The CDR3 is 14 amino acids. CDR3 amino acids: CASSERGIHTEAFF. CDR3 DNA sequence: TGTGCCAGCAGTGAAAGGGGTATTCACACTGAAGCTTTCTTT. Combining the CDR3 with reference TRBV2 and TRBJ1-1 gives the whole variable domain EPEVTQTPSHQVTQMGQEVILRCVPISNHLYFYWYRQILGQKVEFLVSFYNNEISEKSEIFDDQFSVERPDGSNFTLKIRSTKLEDSAMYFCASSERGIHTEAFFGQGTRLTVV.

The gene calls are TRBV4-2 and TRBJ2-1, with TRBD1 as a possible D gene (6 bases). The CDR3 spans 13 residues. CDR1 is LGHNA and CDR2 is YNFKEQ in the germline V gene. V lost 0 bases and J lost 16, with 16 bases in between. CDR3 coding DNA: TGTGCCAGCAGCCAAGACCAGTGGGGGCCTAGATTCTTC. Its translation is CASSQDQWGPRFF.

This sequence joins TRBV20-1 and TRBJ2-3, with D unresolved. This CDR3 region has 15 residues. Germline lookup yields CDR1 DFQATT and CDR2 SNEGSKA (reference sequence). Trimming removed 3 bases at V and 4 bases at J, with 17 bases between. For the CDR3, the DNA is TGCAGTGCTAGCGTGTCTGAGGCCGGGCCAGATACGCAGTATTTT. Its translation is CSASVSEAGPDTQYF.

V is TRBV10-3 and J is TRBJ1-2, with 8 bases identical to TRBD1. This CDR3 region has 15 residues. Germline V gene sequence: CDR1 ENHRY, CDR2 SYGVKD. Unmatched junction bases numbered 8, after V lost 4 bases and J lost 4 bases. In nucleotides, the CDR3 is TGTGCCATCAGTGCAGGGTCAGGGGGCACCTATGGCTACACCTTC. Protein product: CAISAGSGGTYGYTF.

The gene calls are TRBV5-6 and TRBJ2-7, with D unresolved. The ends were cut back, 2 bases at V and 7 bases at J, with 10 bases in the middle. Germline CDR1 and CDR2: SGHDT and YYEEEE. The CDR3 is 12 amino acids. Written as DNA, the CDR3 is TGTGCCAGCAGCTTACCAGGCCTTGAGCAGTACTTC. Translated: CASSLPGLEQYF.

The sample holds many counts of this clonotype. The CDR3 DNA is TGTGCCAGCAGAAGACAGGGGGCGAACACTGAAGCTTTCTTT. Its protein product is CASRRQGANTEAFF. This chain connects TRBV12-3 or TRBV12-4 to TRBJ1-1, with 10 bases aligning to TRBD1. The CDR3 loop spans 14 amino acids. With V trimmed by 6 bases and J by 1 base, 2 bases remained unmatched.

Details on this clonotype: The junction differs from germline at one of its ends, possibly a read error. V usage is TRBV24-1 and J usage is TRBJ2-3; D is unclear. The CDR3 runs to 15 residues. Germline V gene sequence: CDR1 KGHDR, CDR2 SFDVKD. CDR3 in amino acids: CATGDPDSFTDTQYF. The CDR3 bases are TGTGCCACCGGTGATCCAGACTCTTTCACAGATACGCAGTATTTT.

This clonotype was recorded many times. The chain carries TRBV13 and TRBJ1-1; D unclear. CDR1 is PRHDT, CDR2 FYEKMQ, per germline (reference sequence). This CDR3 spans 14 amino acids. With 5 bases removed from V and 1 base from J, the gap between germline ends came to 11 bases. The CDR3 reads CASSPPAGNTEAFF. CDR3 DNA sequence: TGTGCCAGCAGCCCCCCGGCAGGGAACACTGAAGCTTTCTTT.

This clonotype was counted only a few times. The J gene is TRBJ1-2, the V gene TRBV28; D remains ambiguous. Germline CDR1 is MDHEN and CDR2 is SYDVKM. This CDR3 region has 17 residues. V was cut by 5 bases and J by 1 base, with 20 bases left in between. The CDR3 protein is CASSLISDRNFNYGYTF. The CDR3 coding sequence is TGTGCCAGCAGTCTTATCTCGGACCGGAACTTTAACTATGGCTACACCTTC.

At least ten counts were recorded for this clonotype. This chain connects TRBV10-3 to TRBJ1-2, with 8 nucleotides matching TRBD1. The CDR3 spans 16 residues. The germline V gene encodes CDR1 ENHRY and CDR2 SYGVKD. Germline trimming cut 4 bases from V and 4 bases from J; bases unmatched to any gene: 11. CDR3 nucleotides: TGTGCCATCAGTGGGGACCGGACAGGGACGGCCTATGGCTACACCTTC. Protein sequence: CAISGDRTGTAYGYTF.

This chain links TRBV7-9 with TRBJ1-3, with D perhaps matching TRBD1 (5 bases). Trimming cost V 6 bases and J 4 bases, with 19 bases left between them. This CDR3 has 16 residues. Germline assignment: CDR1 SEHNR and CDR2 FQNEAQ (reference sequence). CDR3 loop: CASRPPGQGAGNTIYF. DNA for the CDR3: TGTGCCAGCAGGCCACCCGGGCAGGGCGCCGGAAACACCATATATTTT. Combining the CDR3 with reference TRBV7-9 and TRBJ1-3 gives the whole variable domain DTGVSQNPRHKITKRGQNVTFRCDPISEHNRLYWYRQTLGQGPEFLTYFQNEAQLEKSRLLSDRFSAERPKGSFSTLEIQRTEQGDSAMYLCASRPPGQGAGNTIYFGEGSWLTVV.

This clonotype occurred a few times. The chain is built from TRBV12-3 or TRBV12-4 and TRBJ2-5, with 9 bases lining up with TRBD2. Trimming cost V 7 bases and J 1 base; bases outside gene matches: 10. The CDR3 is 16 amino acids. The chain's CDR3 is CASKEDLAGTQETQYF. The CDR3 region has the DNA TGTGCCAGCAAAGAGGACCTAGCGGGGACCCAAGAGACCCAGTACTTC.

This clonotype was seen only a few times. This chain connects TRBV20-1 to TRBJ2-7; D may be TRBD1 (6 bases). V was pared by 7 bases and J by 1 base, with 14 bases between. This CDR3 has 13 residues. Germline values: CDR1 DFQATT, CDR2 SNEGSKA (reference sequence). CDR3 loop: CSGATGDSYEQYF. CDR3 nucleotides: TGCAGTGGGGCGACAGGCGATTCCTACGAGCAGTACTTC.

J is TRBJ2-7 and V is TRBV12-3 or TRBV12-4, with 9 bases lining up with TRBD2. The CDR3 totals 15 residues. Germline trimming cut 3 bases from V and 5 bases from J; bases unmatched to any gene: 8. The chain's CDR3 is CASSLGGGAFHEQYF. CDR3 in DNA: TGTGCCAGCAGTTTGGGCGGGGGGGCGTTCCACGAGCAGTACTTC.

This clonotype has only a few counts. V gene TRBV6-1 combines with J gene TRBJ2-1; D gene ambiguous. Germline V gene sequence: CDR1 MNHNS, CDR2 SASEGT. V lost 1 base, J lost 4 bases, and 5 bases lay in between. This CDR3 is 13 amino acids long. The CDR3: CASSEGPYNEQFF. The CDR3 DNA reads TGTGCCAGCAGTGAAGGACCGTACAATGAGCAGTTCTTC.

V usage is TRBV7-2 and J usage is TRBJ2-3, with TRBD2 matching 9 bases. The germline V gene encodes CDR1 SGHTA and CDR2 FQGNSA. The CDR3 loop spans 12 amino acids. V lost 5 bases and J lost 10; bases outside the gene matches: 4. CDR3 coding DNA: TGTGCCAGCAGCACGACTAGCGGATCGCAGTATTTT. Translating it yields CASSTTSGSQYF.

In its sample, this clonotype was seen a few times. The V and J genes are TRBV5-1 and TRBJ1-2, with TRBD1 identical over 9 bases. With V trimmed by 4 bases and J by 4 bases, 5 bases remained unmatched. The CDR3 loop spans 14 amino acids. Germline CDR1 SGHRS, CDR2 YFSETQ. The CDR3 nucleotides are TGCGCCAGCAGCGGGGGACAGGGATTCTATGGCTACACCTTC. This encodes CASSGGQGFYGYTF.

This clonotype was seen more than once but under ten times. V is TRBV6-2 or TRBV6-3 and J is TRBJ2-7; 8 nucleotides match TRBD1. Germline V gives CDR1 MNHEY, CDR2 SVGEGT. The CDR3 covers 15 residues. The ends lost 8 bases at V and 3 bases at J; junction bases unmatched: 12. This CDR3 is CASGLNRGTLYEQYF. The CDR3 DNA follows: TGTGCCAGCGGTCTTAACAGGGGGACACTCTACGAGCAGTACTTC.

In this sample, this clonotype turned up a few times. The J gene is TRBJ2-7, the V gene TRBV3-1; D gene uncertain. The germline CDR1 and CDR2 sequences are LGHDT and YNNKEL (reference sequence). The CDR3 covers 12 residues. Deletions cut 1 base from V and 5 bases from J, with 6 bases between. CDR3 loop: CASSQVGNEQYF. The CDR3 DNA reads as TGTGCCAGCAGCCAAGTCGGAAACGAGCAGTACTTC.

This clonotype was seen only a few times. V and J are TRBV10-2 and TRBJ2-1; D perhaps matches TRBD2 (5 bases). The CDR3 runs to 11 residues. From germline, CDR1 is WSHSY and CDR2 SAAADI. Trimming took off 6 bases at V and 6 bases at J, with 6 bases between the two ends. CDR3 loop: CASREVNEQFF. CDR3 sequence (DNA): TGCGCCAGCAGGGAGGTCAATGAGCAGTTCTTC.

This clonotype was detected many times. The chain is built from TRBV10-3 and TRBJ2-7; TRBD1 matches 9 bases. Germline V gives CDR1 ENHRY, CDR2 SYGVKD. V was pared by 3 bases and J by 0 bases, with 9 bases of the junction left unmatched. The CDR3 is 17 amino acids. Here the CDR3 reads CAISEVSGQGSSYEQYF. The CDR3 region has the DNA TGTGCCATCAGTGAAGTTTCCGGACAGGGGTCCTCCTACGAGCAGTACTTC.

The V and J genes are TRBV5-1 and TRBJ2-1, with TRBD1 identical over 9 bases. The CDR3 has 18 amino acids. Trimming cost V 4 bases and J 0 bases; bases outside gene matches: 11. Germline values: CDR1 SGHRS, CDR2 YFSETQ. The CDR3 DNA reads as TGCGCCAGCAGCCGAGGAGGGACAGGGATCCCCTCCTACAATGAGCAGTTCTTC. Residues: CASSRGGTGIPSYNEQFF.

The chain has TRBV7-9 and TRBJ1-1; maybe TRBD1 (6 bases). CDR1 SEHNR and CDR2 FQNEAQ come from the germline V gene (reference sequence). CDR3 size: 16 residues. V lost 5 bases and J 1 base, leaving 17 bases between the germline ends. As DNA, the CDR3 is TGTGCCAGCAGCCCTCCCCCACAGGGATCGAACACTGAAGCTTTCTTT. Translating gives CASSPPPQGSNTEAFF.

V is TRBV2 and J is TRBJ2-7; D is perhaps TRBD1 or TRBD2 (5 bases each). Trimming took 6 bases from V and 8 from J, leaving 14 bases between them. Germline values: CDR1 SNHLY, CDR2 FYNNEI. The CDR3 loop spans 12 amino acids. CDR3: CASRGDVEKQYF. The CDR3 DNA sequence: TGTGCCAGCAGAGGGGACGTTGAGAAGCAGTACTTC.

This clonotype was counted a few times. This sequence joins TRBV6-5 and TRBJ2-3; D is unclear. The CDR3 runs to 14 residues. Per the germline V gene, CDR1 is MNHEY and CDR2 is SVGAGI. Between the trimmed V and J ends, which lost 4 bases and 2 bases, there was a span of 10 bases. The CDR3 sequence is CASSLNVPTDTQYF. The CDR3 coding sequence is TGTGCCAGCAGTTTAAATGTTCCCACAGATACGCAGTATTTT.

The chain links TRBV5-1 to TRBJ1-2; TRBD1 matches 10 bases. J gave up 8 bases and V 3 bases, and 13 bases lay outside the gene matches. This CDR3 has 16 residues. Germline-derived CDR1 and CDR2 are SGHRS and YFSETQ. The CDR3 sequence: CASSSSGDRGGYGYTF. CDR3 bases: TGCGCCAGCAGCTCCTCTGGGGACAGGGGAGGGTACGGCTACACCTTC.

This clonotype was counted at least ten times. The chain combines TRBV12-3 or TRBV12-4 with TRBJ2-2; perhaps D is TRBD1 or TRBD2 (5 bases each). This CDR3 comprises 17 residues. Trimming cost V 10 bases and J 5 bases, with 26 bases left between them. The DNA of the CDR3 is TGTGCCATTCTCTACAACCAGCCGGGACGTTGGACCGGGGAGCTGTTTTTT. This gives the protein CAILYNQPGRWTGELFF.

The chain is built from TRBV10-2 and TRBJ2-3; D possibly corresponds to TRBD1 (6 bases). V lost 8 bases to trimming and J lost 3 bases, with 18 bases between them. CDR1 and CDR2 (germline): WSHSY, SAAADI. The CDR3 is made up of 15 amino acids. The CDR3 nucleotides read TGCGCCAGCGGGAGTACCGGACAGCATACAGATACGCAGTATTTT. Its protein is CASGSTGQHTDTQYF.

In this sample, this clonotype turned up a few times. The CDR3: CASSTRQGTMTEAFF. In DNA form, the CDR3 reads TGTGCCAGCAGCACAAGACAGGGCACGATGACTGAAGCTTTCTTT. The chain uses TRBV7-9 and TRBJ1-1, with 7 nucleotides matching TRBD1. The CDR3 is 15 amino acids. Looked up from germline, CDR1 is SEHNR and CDR2 is FQNEAQ (reference sequence). With 5 bases clipped from V and 5 bases from J, the junction kept 11 bases outside the gene matches.

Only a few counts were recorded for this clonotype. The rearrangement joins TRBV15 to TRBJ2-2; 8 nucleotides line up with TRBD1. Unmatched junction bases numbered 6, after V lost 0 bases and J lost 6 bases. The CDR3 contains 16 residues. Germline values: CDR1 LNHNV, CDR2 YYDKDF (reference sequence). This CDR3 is CATSRERQGLSGELFF. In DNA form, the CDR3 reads TGTGCCACCAGCAGAGAGAGACAGGGGTTATCCGGGGAGCTGTTTTTT.

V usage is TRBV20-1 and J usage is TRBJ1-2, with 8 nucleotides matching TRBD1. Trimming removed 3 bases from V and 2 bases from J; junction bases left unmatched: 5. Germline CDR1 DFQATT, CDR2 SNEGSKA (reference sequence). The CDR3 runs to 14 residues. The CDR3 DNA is TGCAGTGCTAGGGTTCGGACAGGGAACTATGGCTACACCTTC. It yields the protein CSARVRTGNYGYTF.